This T cell receptor (beta chain) came from a study of shared clonotypes between healthy human individuals. The table came from immunoSEQ multiplex PCR; TCRdb's copy has only in-frame clones and leaves some out. Of 2 million to 2.5 million clones in the sample, more than 85% are singletons; the top ten hold about 0.39%. This clonotype was sampled from a man in his late teens or twenties in good health. Some clones in this sample may be carry-over from other donors' samples. Source material: naive CD4+ T cells from PBMCs. Subset meaning: CD45RA+ positively selected.

CDR3 amino acids: CASSLPGALTGELFF. Written as DNA, the CDR3 is TGTGCCAGCAGTTTACCGGGGGCGCTGACTGGGGAGCTGTTTTTT. This chain connects TRBV28 to TRBJ2-2; perhaps D is TRBD1 or TRBD2 (6 bases each). CDR1 is MDHEN, CDR2 SYDVKM, per germline. V gave up 2 bases and J gave up 8 bases, with 15 bases separating them. The CDR3 runs 15 residues.